This T cell receptor beta chain appears in the sequencing data of a study of OX40 agonist ivuxolimab in advanced cancers. For the study at large: Patients were treated with intravenous ivuxolimab, dosed at 0.01 to 10 mg/kg and infused every 2 weeks. Subjects had a mean age of about 61 years, with a range of roughly 20 to 79; around 80% were male. One patient with hepatocellular carcinoma and two with cutaneous melanoma, three in all, had partial responses.

TCRdb keeps only in-frame clones here, not all; method: immunoSEQ multiplex PCR. Of about 36,000 clones in the sample, about nine tenths were seen once. Sequencing was performed on CD4+ or CD8+ T cells sorted from blood, taken in a trial of the OX40 agonist ivuxolimab. The sequence was obtained from an adult with an advanced solid tumor such as melanoma, head and neck, liver or kidney cancer.

CDR3 in DNA: TGTGCCAGTAGTATTGGTAGGAATGGTCAGCCCCAGCATTTT. Translated, it gives CASSIGRNGQPQHF. The chain joins TRBV19 to TRBJ1-5; no definite D call. The CDR3 sequence is 14 residues long. The V end lost 3 bases, the J end lost 6 bases, and 12 bases lay between the germline ends. Germline CDR1 and CDR2: LNHDA and SQIVND (reference sequence).